This TCR beta chain was sequenced in a study of blood T cell repertoires in COVID-19. The J segment lost 3 bases and the V segment lost 1 base, leaving 6 bases of the junction unmatched. This CDR3 is built from 16 residues. Germline values: CDR1 MGHRA, CDR2 YSYEKL. Original processing notes: Amplifying reference gene primers gave estimates of nucleated cell counts. Generated by immunoSEQ multiplex PCR, the TCRdb table keeps only in-frame clones and is missing some. Clonal size and the V and J genes are those of that table, whereas D and trimming came from the DNA. The sample lists some 90,000 clones, around nine tenths occurring once.

The receptor comes from a woman aged 60-70 years with COVID-19, enrolled during active disease. Material: peripheral blood. This chain links TRBV4-1 with TRBJ2-7; 10 positions match TRBD2. The CDR3 bases are TGCGCCAGCAGCCAAGGGCTAGCGGGGGACTACTACGAGCAGTACTTC. Its translation is CASSQGLAGDYYEQYF.